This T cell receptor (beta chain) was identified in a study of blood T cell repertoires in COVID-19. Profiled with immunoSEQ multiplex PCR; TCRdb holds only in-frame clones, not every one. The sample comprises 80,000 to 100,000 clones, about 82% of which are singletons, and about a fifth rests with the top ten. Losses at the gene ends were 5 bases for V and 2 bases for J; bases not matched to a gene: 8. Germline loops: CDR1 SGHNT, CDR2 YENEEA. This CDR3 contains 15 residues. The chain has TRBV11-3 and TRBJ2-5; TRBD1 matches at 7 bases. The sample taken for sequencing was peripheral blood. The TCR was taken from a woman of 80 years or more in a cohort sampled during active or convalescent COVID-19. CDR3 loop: CASSPGTALQETQYF. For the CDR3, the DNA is TGTGCCAGCAGCCCAGGGACAGCCCTTCAAGAGACCCAGTACTTC.